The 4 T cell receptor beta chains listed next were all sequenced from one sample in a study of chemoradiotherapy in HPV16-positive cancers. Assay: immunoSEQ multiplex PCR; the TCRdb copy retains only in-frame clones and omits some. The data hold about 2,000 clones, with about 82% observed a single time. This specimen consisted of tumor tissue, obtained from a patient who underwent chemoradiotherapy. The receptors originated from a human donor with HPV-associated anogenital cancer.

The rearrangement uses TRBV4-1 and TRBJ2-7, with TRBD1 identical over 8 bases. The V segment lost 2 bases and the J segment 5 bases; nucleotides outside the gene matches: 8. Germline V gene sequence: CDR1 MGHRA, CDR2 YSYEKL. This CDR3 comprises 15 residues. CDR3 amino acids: CASSQPQGARHEQYF. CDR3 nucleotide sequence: TGCGCCAGCAGCCAACCCCAGGGGGCGAGGCACGAGCAGTACTTC.

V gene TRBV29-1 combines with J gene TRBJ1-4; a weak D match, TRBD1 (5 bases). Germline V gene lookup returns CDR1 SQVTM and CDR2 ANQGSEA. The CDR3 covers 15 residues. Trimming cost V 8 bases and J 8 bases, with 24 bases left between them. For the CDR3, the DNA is TGCAGCATCCGTGGGGGGTATCAGTTCGGGGAAAAACTGTTTTTT. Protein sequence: CSIRGGYQFGEKLFF. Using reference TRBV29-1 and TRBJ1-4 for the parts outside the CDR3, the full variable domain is SAVISQKPSRDICQRGTSLTIQCQVDSQVTMMFWYRQQPGQSLTLIATANQGSEATYESGFVIDKFPISRPNLTFSTLTVSNMSPEDSSIYLCSIRGGYQFGEKLFFGSGTQLSVL.

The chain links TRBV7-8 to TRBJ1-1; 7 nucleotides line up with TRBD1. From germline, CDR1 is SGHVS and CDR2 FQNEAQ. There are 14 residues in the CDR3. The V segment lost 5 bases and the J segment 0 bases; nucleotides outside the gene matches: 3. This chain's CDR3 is CASSAGGVNTEAFF. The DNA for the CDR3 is TGTGCCAGCAGCGCAGGGGGTGTGAACACTGAAGCTTTCTTT. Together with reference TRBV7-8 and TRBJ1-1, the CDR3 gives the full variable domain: GAGVSQSPRYKVAKRGQDVALRCDPISGHVSLFWYQQALGQGPEFLTYFQNEAQLDKSGLPSDRFFAERPEGSVSTLKIQRTQQEDSAVYLCASSAGGVNTEAFFGQGTRLTVV.

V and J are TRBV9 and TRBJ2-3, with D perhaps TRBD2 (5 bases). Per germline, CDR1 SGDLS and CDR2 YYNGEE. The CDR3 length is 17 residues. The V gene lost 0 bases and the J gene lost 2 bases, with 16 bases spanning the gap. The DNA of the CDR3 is TGTGCCAGCAGCGTAGACCCCGGGGTAGGCCCCACAGATACGCAGTATTTT. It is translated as CASSVDPGVGPTDTQYF.